This TCR beta chain appears in the sequencing data of a study of cytomegalovirus exposure and HLA in healthy donors. General observations from the study: It is likely that the observed cluster of highly shared sequence variants was a sequencing artifact. Reportedly, diagnosis of cytomegalovirus status by the classifier showed high specificity and sensitivity. Presence/absence results assume similar sequencing depth per donor, which may not hold. V- and J-gene trimming in TCR beta was tied to a missense DCLRE1C variant by an analysis performed later.

CDR3 length: 16 residues. CDR1 and CDR2 from the germline V gene are MDHEN and SYDVKM. V was pared by 1 base and J by 0 bases, with 3 bases of the junction left unmatched. Primers included in the PCR were 60 Vbeta and 13 Jbeta primers. TCRdb's copy holds only in-frame clones and misses some; the assay was immunoSEQ multiplex PCR. The sample has around 80,000 clones; around 60% are singletons. This clone was observed a handful of times. The antigen is undetermined. The sample taken for sequencing was PBMCs. This TCR was recovered from a male donor in good health and CMV-seropositive. V usage is TRBV28 and J usage is TRBJ2-1, with 7 bases that match TRBD2. CDR3 DNA: TGTGCCAGCAGTTTATCTAGCGGTAGCTCCTACAATGAGCAGTTCTTC. This gives the protein CASSLSSGSSYNEQFF. Filled out from reference TRBV28 and TRBJ2-1, the complete variable domain reads DVKVTQSSRYLVKRTGEKVFLECVQDMDHENMFWYRQDPGLGLRLIYFSYDVKMKEKGDIPEGYSVSREKKERFSLILESASTNQTSMYLCASSLSSGSSYNEQFFGPGTRLTVL.